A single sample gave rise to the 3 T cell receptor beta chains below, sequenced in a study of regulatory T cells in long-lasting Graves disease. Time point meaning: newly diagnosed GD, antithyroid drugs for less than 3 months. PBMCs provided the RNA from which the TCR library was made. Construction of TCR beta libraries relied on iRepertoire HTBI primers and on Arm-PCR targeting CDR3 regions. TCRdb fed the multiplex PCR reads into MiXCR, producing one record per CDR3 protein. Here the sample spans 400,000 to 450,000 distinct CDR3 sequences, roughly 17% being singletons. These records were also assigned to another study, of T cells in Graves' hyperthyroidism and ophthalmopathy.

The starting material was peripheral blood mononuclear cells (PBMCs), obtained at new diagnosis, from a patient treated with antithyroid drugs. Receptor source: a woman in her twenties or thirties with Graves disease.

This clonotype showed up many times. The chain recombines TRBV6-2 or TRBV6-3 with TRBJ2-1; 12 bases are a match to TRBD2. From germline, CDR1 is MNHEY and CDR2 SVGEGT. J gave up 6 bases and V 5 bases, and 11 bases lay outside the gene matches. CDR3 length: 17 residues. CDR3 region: CASSPRLAGEWGNEQFF. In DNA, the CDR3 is TGTGCCAGCAGTCCTAGACTAGCGGGAGAATGGGGCAATGAGCAGTTCTTC.

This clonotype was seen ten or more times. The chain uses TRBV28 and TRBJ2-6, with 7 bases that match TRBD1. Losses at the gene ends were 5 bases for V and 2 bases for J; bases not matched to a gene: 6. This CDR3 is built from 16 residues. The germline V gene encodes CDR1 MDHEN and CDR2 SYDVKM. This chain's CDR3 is CASSEKGATGANVLTF. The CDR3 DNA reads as TGTGCCAGCAGTGAGAAGGGGGCGACTGGGGCCAACGTCCTGACTTTC.

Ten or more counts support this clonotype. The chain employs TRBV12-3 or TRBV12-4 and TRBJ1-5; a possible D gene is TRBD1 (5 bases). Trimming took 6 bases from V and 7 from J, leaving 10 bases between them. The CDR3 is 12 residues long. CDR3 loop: CASRGGAQPQHF. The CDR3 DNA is TGTGCCAGCAGGGGGGGAGCCCAGCCCCAGCATTTT.